The entry that follows covers one T cell receptor (beta chain) sequence. In the original workflow: It was from reference gene primer amplification that nucleated cell counts were estimated. Generated by immunoSEQ multiplex PCR, the TCRdb table keeps only in-frame clones and is missing some. Clone size and V and J calls were adopted from that table, with D and trimming inferred from the DNA. The sample has about 150,000 clones, approximately 88% seen once. Per the germline V gene, CDR1 is SGHRS and CDR2 is YFSETQ. V was pared by 4 bases and J by 1 base, with 11 bases between. The CDR3 runs 14 residues. The sample originates from a study of blood T cell repertoires in COVID-19. Across the study: From T cells, B-cell-depleted T cells, or PBMCs came the material, which was cDNA or gDNA.

The sample taken for sequencing was peripheral blood. This receptor was identified in a man aged 65 to 85 with acute or convalescent COVID-19. This chain links TRBV5-1 with TRBJ1-1, with D perhaps matching TRBD1 (6 bases). As DNA, the CDR3 is TGCGCCAGCAGCCACCAGACAGGGAACACTGAAGCTTTCTTT. Encoded protein: CASSHQTGNTEAFF.